The clone carrying this T cell receptor (beta chain) was seen a few times. Its antigen is not identified. The sample comes from a study of blood T cells in healthy people across ages. A second PCR of 7 to 11 cycles used a sample-barcoded 5' primer and a J-beta primer mix. TCRdb re-derived calls from the 5' RACE reads in MiXCR, one entry per CDR3 protein. The sample consists of around 870,000 distinct CDR3 sequences, around 30% of them appearing once. Germline values: CDR1 LGHNA, CDR2 YNFKEQ. This CDR3 contains 14 residues. V lost 4 bases and J lost 4, with 10 bases in between. Broader study findings: Estimated diversity, derived from one million T cells, was regarded as an underestimate.

Sequenced sample: blood. The chain is built from TRBV4-2 and TRBJ2-2; perhaps TRBD1 as D (5 bases). This TCR derives from a woman aged 80 or over in good health. The CDR3 DNA reads TGTGCCAGCAGCCCCCGGCAGGGCACCGGGGAGCTGTTTTTT. This sequence encodes CASSPRQGTGELFF.